This T cell receptor (beta chain) was captured by sequencing in a study of shared clonotypes between healthy human individuals. Study information: CD4 naive and CD4 memory each took three plates per donor, while CD8 naive took two and CD8 memory one.

This CDR3 has 14 residues. Germline V gene lookup returns CDR1 SGDLS and CDR2 YYNGEE. Trimming stripped 3 bases from V and 2 bases from J, with 11 bases between. The method was immunoSEQ multiplex PCR; TCRdb's version includes in-frame clones alone and lacks a portion of them. This sample has around 2,000,000 clones, with about 95% found just once. Whole-study results and caveats: Though the depth was large, rarefaction showed that sorted-subset sequencing was incomplete.

As regards this clone: Its antigen is unknown.

CD45RO-negative, CCR7-positively selected cells formed the naive CD8 fraction, excluding terminally differentiated effector memory CD45RA+ cells. The chain couples TRBV9 to TRBJ2-5; tentative D call: TRBD1 (6 bases). This TCR was recovered from a man between 18 and 29 years old in good health. Material for sequencing was naive CD8+ T cells sorted from blood. This CDR3 reads CASSAWTEQETQYF. CDR3 in DNA: TGTGCCAGCAGCGCCTGGACAGAACAAGAGACCCAGTACTTC.